This T cell receptor beta chain was captured in a study of T cell responses to AZD1222 COVID-19 vaccine. This clone was found once. The CDR3 sequence is 15 residues long. Trimming left V 0 bases short and J 5 bases short, with 12 bases between. Germline CDR1 and CDR2: SGHDT and YYEEEE. The table came from immunoSEQ multiplex PCR; TCRdb's copy has only in-frame clones and leaves some out. The sample holds 170,000 or so clones, approximately 93% seen once. Sequenced here: peripheral blood, sampled on day 0 of AZD1222 vaccination. This chain joins TRBV5-6 and TRBJ1-5, with unresolved D. The source is an adult in good health. CDR3: CASSLASGSHQPQHF. CDR3 DNA: TGTGCCAGCAGCTTGGCCTCTGGTTCCCATCAGCCCCAGCATTTT.